The rows below give T cell receptor beta chains drawn from one sample of a study of CD8+ T cells in alopecia areata. Assay: immunoSEQ multiplex PCR; the TCRdb copy retains only in-frame clones and omits some. The sample yields approximately 300,000 clones, roughly 50% seen once. The input for sequencing was CD4+ T cells sorted from blood, taken at week 24, from a patient treated with tofacitinib. The receptors were sampled from a human donor with alopecia areata. The conserved cysteine and the conserved F or W are not part of the CDR3 here.

j_call: TRBJ2-5; v_call: TRBV29-1; cdr3_length: 12; cdr3_aa: SVDRTGILETQY
j_call: TRBJ2-5; v_call: TRBV5-4; cdr3_length: 12; cdr3_aa: ASSRSGGKETQY
j_call: TRBJ1-1; v_call: TRBV7-9; cdr3_length: 13; cdr3_aa: ASSPMDRGITEAF
j_call: TRBJ2-3; v_call: TRBV5-6; cdr3_length: 13; cdr3_aa: ASTLSGGAVDTQY
j_call: TRBJ1-2; v_call: TRBV7-3; cdr3_length: 12; cdr3_aa: ASSLGTATYGYT
j_call: TRBJ2-7; v_call: TRBV29-1; cdr3_length: 10; cdr3_aa: SVENSPYEQH
j_call: TRBJ1-2; v_call: TRBV5-4; cdr3_length: 11; cdr3_aa: ASSREGSYGYT
j_call: TRBJ1-5; v_call: TRBV2; cdr3_length: 13; cdr3_aa: ASSWDSISNQPQH
j_call: TRBJ2-7; v_call: TRBV7-2; cdr3_length: 14; cdr3_aa: ASSPPGYSGAYEQY
j_call: TRBJ2-1; v_call: TRBV19; cdr3_length: 11; cdr3_aa: ASSIKVTGRQF
j_call: TRBJ2-3; v_call: TRBV30; cdr3_length: 13; cdr3_aa: AWSSGQGRTDTQY
j_call: TRBJ2-1; v_call: TRBV29-1; cdr3_length: 12; cdr3_aa: SVEGRQGGNEQF
j_call: TRBJ1-5; v_call: TRBV30; cdr3_length: 11; cdr3_aa: AWKIRVGQPQH
j_call: TRBJ1-1; v_call: TRBV18; cdr3_length: 14; cdr3_aa: ASSPPEGITSTEAF
j_call: TRBJ2-7; v_call: TRBV2; cdr3_length: 9; cdr3_aa: ASSGSYEQY
j_call: TRBJ2-7; v_call: TRBV29-1; cdr3_length: 11; cdr3_aa: SVEGVGGGEQY
j_call: TRBJ1-6; v_call: TRBV25-1; cdr3_length: 12; cdr3_aa: ASSVGIGNSPLH
j_call: TRBJ2-5; v_call: TRBV5-1; cdr3_length: 11; cdr3_aa: ASSFERGETQY
j_call: TRBJ2-7; v_call: TRBV15; cdr3_length: 10; cdr3_aa: ATSREGDEQY
j_call: TRBJ2-2; v_call: TRBV7-7; cdr3_length: 14; cdr3_aa: ASSLVAPPNTGELF
j_call: TRBJ1-4; v_call: TRBV6-5; cdr3_length: 12; cdr3_aa: ASSYFGNNEKLF
j_call: TRBJ2-7; v_call: TRBV5-4; cdr3_length: 14; cdr3_aa: ASSPLDKMASYEQY
j_call: TRBJ2-3; v_call: TRBV4-2; cdr3_length: 12; cdr3_aa: ASSQEARADTQY
j_call: TRBJ2-3; v_call: TRBV5-1; cdr3_length: 11; cdr3_aa: ASSLQDTDTQY
j_call: TRBJ1-2; v_call: TRBV30; cdr3_length: 9; cdr3_aa: AWGTGNGYT
j_call: TRBJ2-6; v_call: TRBV6-1; cdr3_length: 12; cdr3_aa: ASSVSSGANVLT
j_call: TRBJ2-3; v_call: TRBV28; cdr3_length: 15; cdr3_aa: ASSGSWGASGTDTQY
j_call: TRBJ2-7; v_call: TRBV30; cdr3_length: 12; cdr3_aa: AWSEPPTVYEQY
j_call: TRBJ1-2; v_call: TRBV4-2; cdr3_length: 9; cdr3_aa: ASSAGYGYT
j_call: TRBJ2-5; v_call: TRBV28; cdr3_length: 14; cdr3_aa: ASSPLGLAGGETQY
j_call: TRBJ2-5; v_call: TRBV5-4; cdr3_length: 12; cdr3_aa: ASSRSGIWETQY
j_call: TRBJ2-5; v_call: TRBV5-6; cdr3_length: 9; cdr3_aa: ASSLAETQY
j_call: TRBJ2-5; v_call: TRBV6-5; cdr3_length: 11; cdr3_aa: ASRRSGAETQY
j_call: TRBJ1-6; v_call: TRBV29-1; cdr3_length: 13; cdr3_aa: SVPLGSDYNSPLH
j_call: TRBJ2-1; v_call: TRBV6-6; cdr3_length: 12; cdr3_aa: ASSPTRGDNEQF
j_call: TRBJ2-5; v_call: TRBV20-1; cdr3_length: 9; cdr3_aa: SASRDETQY
j_call: TRBJ2-1; v_call: TRBV7-2; cdr3_length: 10; cdr3_aa: ASSPGTGEQF
j_call: TRBJ2-1; v_call: TRBV2; cdr3_length: 12; cdr3_aa: ASRTRGPRDEQF
j_call: TRBJ1-5; v_call: TRBV30; cdr3_length: 15; cdr3_aa: AWSAGRGPGFNQPQH
j_call: TRBJ2-6; v_call: TRBV4-3; cdr3_length: 17; cdr3_aa: ASSPSLGQHLSGANVLT
j_call: TRBJ2-2; v_call: TRBV6-6; cdr3_length: 13; cdr3_aa: ASSYGSQNTGELF
j_call: TRBJ2-2; v_call: TRBV15; cdr3_length: 18; cdr3_aa: ATSRRNTRASGGLGGELF
j_call: TRBJ1-5; v_call: TRBV2; cdr3_length: 12; cdr3_aa: ASSPGTRNQPQH
j_call: TRBJ1-5; v_call: TRBV29-1; cdr3_length: 11; cdr3_aa: SVVFGYNQPQH
j_call: TRBJ2-5; v_call: TRBV30; cdr3_length: 12; cdr3_aa: AWSVRGVSETQY
j_call: TRBJ1-5; v_call: TRBV9; cdr3_length: 15; cdr3_aa: ASSERTGILSNQPQH
j_call: TRBJ2-1; v_call: TRBV30; cdr3_length: 11; cdr3_aa: AWSEGEYNEQF
j_call: TRBJ2-4; v_call: TRBV4-1; cdr3_length: 14; cdr3_aa: ASSRPDRDAKNIQY
j_call: TRBJ2-5; v_call: TRBV6-5; cdr3_length: 11; cdr3_aa: ASRTGGVETQY
j_call: TRBJ1-2; v_call: TRBV30; cdr3_length: 10; cdr3_aa: AWSVRSYGYT
j_call: TRBJ2-5; v_call: TRBV29-1; cdr3_length: 10; cdr3_aa: SFRPGQETQY
j_call: TRBJ1-2; v_call: TRBV30; cdr3_length: 11; cdr3_aa: AWSWEGDYGYT
j_call: TRBJ1-1; v_call: TRBV9; cdr3_length: 12; cdr3_aa: ASSVGGRETEAF
j_call: TRBJ1-2; v_call: TRBV9; cdr3_length: 12; cdr3_aa: ASSVAGREDGYT